Each of the 8 T cell receptor beta chains below was sequenced from the same sample in a study of radiotherapy plus CTLA-4 blockade in lung cancer listed by TCRdb under 2018. Library preparation employed the immunoSEQ multiplex PCR assay. The clones in this table, taken by TCRdb from immuneACCESS, are in-frame only. Not every clone is retained; where verified, under half of the shortfall comes from an unresolved V gene, and the cause of the rest is unknown. For this sample the table gives 35,000 to 55,000 clones, of which about 70% were detected only once. Approximately 23% of the sample is taken by the ten largest. The sequenced sample was peripheral blood, obtained from a patient treated with radiotherapy plus ipilimumab. Receptor source: a human donor with non-small cell lung cancer who had a partial response to radiotherapy plus ipilimumab.

V is TRBV6-1 and J is TRBJ2-1, with D tentatively TRBD1 (5 bases). Deletions cut 3 bases from V and 9 bases from J, with 9 bases between. This CDR3 contains 12 residues. Germline CDR1 is MNHNS and CDR2 is SASEGT. The CDR3 sequence is CASSDFRVEQFF. Written as DNA, the CDR3 is TGTGCCAGCAGTGACTTCAGGGTTGAGCAGTTCTTC.

The rearrangement uses TRBV7-3 and TRBJ2-5, with TRBD1 matching over 9 bases. The CDR3 length is 17 residues. V lost 5 bases, J lost 2 bases, and 12 bases stayed unmatched. CDR1 and CDR2 from the germline V gene are SGHTA and FQGTGA. DNA of the CDR3: TGTGCCAGCAGCATAGCCACAGGGGGCATGGGGCAAGAGACCCAGTACTTC. It yields the protein CASSIATGGMGQETQYF.

This clone appeared once. The chain carries TRBV5-1 and TRBJ2-6; TRBD2 matches at 7 bases. CDR1 and CDR2 from the germline V gene are SGHRS and YFSETQ. This CDR3 is built from 18 residues. The J segment lost 0 bases and the V segment lost 3 bases, leaving 9 bases of the junction unmatched. The CDR3 region has the DNA TGCGCCAGCAGCTGGGAGGGCAGGGTGAACTCTGGGGCCAACGTCCTGACTTTC. This gives the protein CASSWEGRVNSGANVLTF.

This rearrangement joins TRBV9 to TRBJ1-1; tentatively, D is TRBD1 (6 bases). Looked up from germline, CDR1 is SGDLS and CDR2 is YYNGEE. The V end was cut by 7 bases, the J end by 5 bases, with 18 bases between. The CDR3 has 14 residues. The CDR3 protein is CASGEGGRRTEAFF. The CDR3 DNA reads as TGTGCCAGCGGGGAGGGGGGGCGGCGGACTGAAGCTTTCTTT. Variable domain in full (rest from reference TRBV9 and TRBJ1-1): DSGVTQTPKHLITATGQRVTLRCSPRSGDLSVYWYQQSLDQGLQFLIQYYNGEERAKGNILERFSAQQFPDLHSELNLSSLELGDSALYFCASGEGGRRTEAFFGQGTRLTVV.

V usage is TRBV12-5 and J usage is TRBJ2-6; the D gene is possibly TRBD1 (6 bases). Trimming took 0 bases from V and 7 from J, leaving 10 bases between them. The germline gives CDR1 LGHNT, CDR2 FRNRAP. This CDR3 region has 15 residues. DNA of the CDR3: TGTGCTAGTGGTTTGGTACAAGGGACAGCCAACGTCCTGACTTTC. It yields the protein CASGLVQGTANVLTF.

This clone turned up a few times. V is TRBV2 and J is TRBJ2-7, with 7 bases matching TRBD2. Losses at the gene ends were 9 bases for V and 4 bases for J; bases not matched to a gene: 6. In germline, CDR1 is SNHLY, CDR2 FYNNEI. This CDR3 spans 12 amino acids. The CDR3 spells CARRETAYEQYF. The CDR3 nucleotides are TGTGCCAGGCGGGAGACGGCATACGAGCAGTACTTC.

The V and J genes are TRBV7-2 and TRBJ2-1, with D perhaps matching TRBD1 (7 bases). Germline CDR1 and CDR2: SGHTA and FQGNSA. Trimming pared 4 bases from V and 0 bases from J, leaving 13 bases between. This CDR3 comprises 16 residues. The CDR3 here is CASSYRQGLSYNEQFF. CDR3 coding DNA: TGTGCCAGCAGCTACCGACAGGGACTCTCCTACAATGAGCAGTTCTTC.

This chain links TRBV5-1 with TRBJ1-4; maybe TRBD1 (6 bases). The CDR3 contains 16 residues. Germline loops: CDR1 SGHRS, CDR2 YFSETQ. Trimming pared 4 bases from V and 4 bases from J, leaving 17 bases between. This chain's CDR3 is CASSRGGGPLNEKLFF. The CDR3 DNA reads as TGCGCCAGCAGCCGGGGCGGGGGGCCCCTTAATGAAAAACTGTTTTTT.